The 7 T cell receptor beta chains in this list originate from one sample, sequenced in a study of cytomegalovirus exposure and HLA in healthy donors. PCR was performed using 60 Vbeta and 13 Jbeta primers. TCRdb's copy holds only in-frame clones and misses some; the assay was immunoSEQ multiplex PCR. The data show 150,000 to 200,000 clones, more than 75% seen once. Sequenced: PBMCs. Every receptor here comes from a man between 35 and 55 years old in good health and CMV-seronegative.

In its sample, this clone was seen a few times. The chain uses TRBV28 and TRBJ1-5; D is possibly TRBD1 (6 bases). V lost 4 bases to trimming and J lost 3 bases, with 10 bases between them. CDR3 size: 14 residues. Germline CDR1 reads MDHEN; CDR2 reads SYDVKM. The CDR3 DNA follows: TGTGCCAGCAGTTCACCAGGGGCCAATCAGCCCCAGCATTTT. Residues: CASSSPGANQPQHF.

The chain joins TRBV5-1 to TRBJ2-7; 9 nucleotides line up with TRBD2. Germline V gene sequence: CDR1 SGHRS, CDR2 YFSETQ. This CDR3 has 15 residues. J gave up 2 bases and V 2 bases, and 5 bases lay outside the gene matches. The CDR3: CASSFGGGATYEQYF. The CDR3 region has the DNA TGCGCCAGCAGCTTCGGCGGGGGGGCTACCTACGAGCAGTACTTC. Filled out from reference TRBV5-1 and TRBJ2-7, the complete variable domain reads KAGVTQTPRYLIKTRGQQVTLSCSPISGHRSVSWYQQTPGQGLQFLFEYFSETQRNKGNFPGRFSGRQFSNSRSEMNVSTLELGDSALYLCASSFGGGATYEQYFGPGTRLTVT.

As to this clone: Other nucleotide sequences in the sample specify the same CDR3. The rearrangement links TRBV5-1 to TRBJ1-2, with D unclear. The V gene's germline CDR1 is SGHRS and CDR2 YFSETQ. Trimming removed 0 bases from V and 2 bases from J, with 5 bases in between. This CDR3 is 13 amino acids long. The CDR3 reads CASSLGQNYGYTF. CDR3 coding DNA: TGCGCCAGCAGCTTGGGGCAGAACTATGGCTACACCTTC.

This clone was observed a few times. The CDR3 coding sequence is TGTGCCAGCAGACCGGGACTACTTACTAGCGGGAATACGCAGTATTTT. It is translated as CASRPGLLTSGNTQYF. The genes are TRBV7-2 and TRBJ2-3, with 10 bases identical to TRBD2. This CDR3 spans 16 amino acids. The junction had 13 bases not matched to a gene; V was cut back by 6 bases and J by 7 bases. Looked up from germline, CDR1 is SGHTA and CDR2 is FQGNSA.

This clone was detected only a few times. The chain couples TRBV11-3 to TRBJ2-1; TRBD2 agrees at 7 bases. CDR3 length equals 16 residues. Germline CDR1 reads SGHNT; CDR2 reads YENEEA. The V gene end was trimmed by 6 bases and the J gene end by 1 base; junction bases not matched to a gene: 9. The CDR3 loop reads CASSTRASGSYNEQFF. The CDR3 DNA is TGTGCCAGCAGTACGAGGGCTAGCGGATCCTACAATGAGCAGTTCTTC.

This clone was observed a single time. The V call is TRBV6-1, the J call TRBJ2-7, with 9 positions matching TRBD2. The trim removed 0 bases at V and 3 bases at J, leaving 9 bases unmatched. There are 17 residues in the CDR3. Germline assignment: CDR1 MNHNS and CDR2 SASEGT. The CDR3 protein is CASSEAIEVAGVYEQYF. DNA for the CDR3: TGTGCCAGCAGTGAAGCAATAGAGGTAGCGGGGGTCTACGAGCAGTACTTC.

This clone turned up a few times. The gene calls are TRBV11-2 and TRBJ2-2, with 12 bases matching TRBD2. CDR3 length: 17 amino acids. The germline gives CDR1 SGHAT, CDR2 FQNNGV. The trim removed 5 bases at V and 8 bases at J, leaving 12 bases unmatched. CDR3 loop: CASSPYSSGRVKGELFF. CDR3 in DNA: TGTGCCAGCAGCCCCTACTCTAGCGGGAGGGTCAAAGGGGAGCTGTTTTTT.